One and the same sample provided the 32 T cell receptor beta chains below, sequenced in a study of identical twins. In TCRdb, the 5' RACE reads were re-called with MiXCR into one record per CDR3 protein. The table has hundreds of thousands of distinct CDR3 sequences, around an eighth seen once. This sample was shared with a second study, whose subject was yellow fever vaccine responses in identical twins.

The sequenced sample was PBMCs. Every receptor here comes from a woman younger than 30 in good health.

This clonotype showed up just a few times. V gene TRBV4-1 combines with J gene TRBJ2-5; no firm D call. Germline CDR1 is MGHRA and CDR2 is YSYEKL. There are 15 residues in the CDR3. V lost 1 base and J lost 3, with 12 bases in between. This chain's CDR3 is CASSQVRVIEETQYF. CDR3 bases: TGCGCCAGCAGCCAAGTTCGGGTCATCGAAGAGACCCAGTACTTC.

The V and J genes are TRBV5-1 and TRBJ1-1, with D unresolved. This CDR3 is 15 amino acids long. Between the trimmed V and J ends, which lost 0 bases and 0 bases, there was a span of 9 bases. CDR1 is SGHRS and CDR2 is YFSETQ in the germline V gene. The CDR3 DNA sequence: TGCGCCAGCAGCTTGGATATAGGTTTGAACACTGAAGCTTTCTTT. It translates to CASSLDIGLNTEAFF.

The rearrangement joins TRBV21-1 to TRBJ2-5; no check of the table's D call, TRBD1, against the DNA was made. TRBV21-1 is tagged as a pseudogene. The CDR3 is 14 residues long. In nucleotides, the CDR3 is TGTGCCAGCAGCATCGACAGGGGGCGAGAGACCCAGTACTTC. This codes for CASSIDRGRETQYF.

J is TRBJ2-2 and V is TRBV16; D perhaps matches TRBD2 (6 bases). This CDR3 is 15 amino acids long. Germline V gene data show CDR1 as KGHSY and CDR2 as FQNENV. V lost 0 bases, J lost 4 bases, and 9 bases lay in between. The CDR3 loop reads CASSQSLASTGELFF. The CDR3 nucleotides read TGTGCCAGCAGCCAATCCCTAGCGAGCACCGGGGAGCTGTTTTTT.

The sample holds many counts of this clonotype. This chain uses TRBV12-3 or TRBV12-4 with TRBJ1-6; D is perhaps TRBD1 (6 bases). The V and J ends lost 6 bases and 8 bases respectively, with 14 bases between them. This CDR3 contains 14 residues. The CDR3 sequence: CASSLGQSHSPLHF. CDR3 sequence (DNA): TGTGCCAGCAGCCTCGGACAGTCGCATTCACCCCTCCACTTT.

The chain employs TRBV12-3 or TRBV12-4 and TRBJ1-1, with 7 bases lining up with TRBD1. The V segment lost 7 bases and the J segment 6 bases; nucleotides outside the gene matches: 14. The CDR3 has 15 residues. CDR3 sequence reads: CASNKGDRDVAEAFF. In DNA form, the CDR3 reads TGTGCCAGCAACAAAGGGGACAGAGACGTAGCTGAAGCTTTCTTT.

The rearrangement joins TRBV7-2 to TRBJ2-3; TRBD2 aligns across 7 bases. The CDR3 has 16 amino acids. V was pared by 1 base and J by 0 bases, with 4 bases of the junction left unmatched. CDR1 is SGHTA and CDR2 is FQGNSA in the germline V gene. The CDR3 bases are TGTGCCAGCAGCTTAGATTGGCGGGGGAGCACAGATACGCAGTATTTT. It codes for CASSLDWRGSTDTQYF.

The chain links TRBV5-1 to TRBJ2-3; D gene unclear. In germline, CDR1 is SGHRS, CDR2 YFSETQ. CDR3 size: 13 residues. The V end lost 5 bases, the J end lost 2 bases, and 9 bases lay between the germline ends. The DNA of the CDR3 is TGCGCCAGCAGGGGTGGTGACACAGATACGCAGTATTTT. This gives the protein CASRGGDTDTQYF.

This clonotype was observed a handful of times. The chain employs TRBV13 and TRBJ2-5; possibly TRBD1 for D (5 bases). This CDR3 has 14 amino acids. Per the germline V gene, CDR1 is PRHDT and CDR2 is FYEKMQ (reference sequence). V lost 6 bases to trimming and J lost 2 bases, with 13 bases between them. Here the CDR3 DNA reads TGTGCCAGCAGTCGATCCCAGGGACAAGAGACCCAGTACTTC. As protein: CASSRSQGQETQYF.

This rearrangement joins TRBV29-1 to TRBJ2-1; D is unclear. Germline CDR1 and CDR2: SQVTM and ANQGSEA. The CDR3 is 13 amino acids. V shed 3 bases and J shed 9 bases, with 15 bases lying between them. DNA for the CDR3: TGCAGCGTTGAGGGGTTAGGTGATGCTGAGCAGTTCTTC. It translates to CSVEGLGDAEQFF.

This clonotype turned up a few times. The chain joins TRBV14 to TRBJ2-7, with 10 nucleotides matching TRBD2. Germline CDR1 is SGHDN and CDR2 is FVKESK. This CDR3 is built from 15 residues. Losses at the gene ends were 2 bases for V and 0 bases for J; bases not matched to a gene: 1. The CDR3 loop is CASSQTSGTSYEQYF. CDR3 nucleotides: TGTGCCAGCAGCCAAACTAGCGGGACCTCCTACGAGCAGTACTTC. Full variable domain (rest looked up from reference TRBV14 and TRBJ2-7): EAGVTQFPSHSVIEKGQTVTLRCDPISGHDNLYWYRRVMGKEIKFLLHFVKESKQDESGMPNNRFLAERTGGTYSTLKVQPAELEDSGVYFCASSQTSGTSYEQYFGPGTRLTVT.

This clonotype was found a few times. The gene calls are TRBV15 and TRBJ2-3, with TRBD2 identical over 11 bases. The J segment lost 5 bases and the V segment lost 1 base, leaving 8 bases of the junction unmatched. Per germline, CDR1 LNHNV and CDR2 YYDKDF (reference sequence). This CDR3 is built from 17 residues. The CDR3, as DNA: TGTGCCACCAGCAGAGCGAAGACTAGCGGGGTTGGAGATACGCAGTATTTT. Translating it yields CATSRAKTSGVGDTQYF.

V gene TRBV4-1 combines with J gene TRBJ1-5; D perhaps matches TRBD1 (5 bases). V lost 3 bases, J lost 7 bases, and 13 bases lay in between. CDR3 size: 14 residues. Germline CDR1 and CDR2: MGHRA and YSYEKL. DNA for the CDR3: TGCGCCAGCAGCCAGACGTGGGGGGAACAGCCCCAGCATTTT. This translates into CASSQTWGEQPQHF.

This clonotype was counted at least ten times. The chain is built from TRBV20-1 and TRBJ1-5; D call uncertain. The CDR3 is 14 amino acids. Trimming shortened V by 5 bases and J by 1 base, and 12 bases separated the two germline ends. The germline V gene encodes CDR1 DFQATT and CDR2 SNEGSKA (reference sequence). This CDR3 is CSAAKTKSNQPQHF. CDR3 sequence (DNA): TGCAGTGCTGCTAAGACAAAGAGCAATCAGCCCCAGCATTTT.

This clonotype was observed at least ten times. The chain couples TRBV7-9 to TRBJ2-1, with a tentative D call TRBD2 (5 bases). The V and J ends lost 1 base and 3 bases respectively, with 10 bases between them. The CDR3 is 15 amino acids. Germline V lookup: CDR1 SEHNR, CDR2 FQNEAQ (reference sequence). The CDR3: CASSLGTRVYNEQFF. The CDR3 DNA is TGTGCCAGCAGCTTAGGTACTAGAGTCTACAATGAGCAGTTCTTC.

This clonotype showed up just a few times. The chain has TRBV12-3 or TRBV12-4 and TRBJ2-5; 7 bases fit TRBD1. After removal of 6 bases from V and 4 bases from J, the junction contained 8 bases not matched to a gene. There are 14 residues in the CDR3. The CDR3 loop is CASSQGRDRETQYF. The CDR3 DNA sequence: TGTGCCAGCAGCCAGGGCCGGGACAGAGAGACCCAGTACTTC.

This clonotype was recorded a few times. The chain carries TRBV29-1 and TRBJ2-5; possibly TRBD1 for D (7 bases). Germline values: CDR1 SQVTM, CDR2 ANQGSEA. The CDR3 is 13 residues long. The V gene lost 3 bases and the J gene lost 4 bases, with 12 bases spanning the gap. The CDR3 spells CSVEEGAGETQYF. The CDR3 DNA reads TGCAGCGTTGAGGAGGGGGCGGGAGAGACCCAGTACTTC.

This clonotype was seen more than once but under ten times. The chain couples TRBV10-3 to TRBJ2-7; no definite D call. The CDR3 is 14 amino acids. The germline CDR1 and CDR2 sequences are ENHRY and SYGVKD. V lost 5 bases and J 2 bases, leaving 13 bases between the germline ends. CDR3 region: CAISNPTRTYEQYF. CDR3 nucleotide sequence: TGTGCCATCAGTAACCCGACACGCACCTACGAGCAGTACTTC.

This clonotype came up many times. The chain links TRBV10-3 to TRBJ2-2, with TRBD2 identical over 13 bases. In germline, CDR1 is ENHRY, CDR2 SYGVKD. Trimming at V came to 4 bases and at J to 6 bases, leaving 5 bases not matched to a gene. The CDR3 totals 16 residues. CDR3 bases: TGTGCCATCAGTGTCCCGGGACTAGCGGGGTCCGGGGAGCTGTTTTTT. Its protein is CAISVPGLAGSGELFF.

V gene TRBV20-1 combines with J gene TRBJ2-1, with TRBD2 matching 12 bases. V dropped 6 bases and J dropped 11; count of bases not matched to a gene: 11. Germline CDR1 reads DFQATT; CDR2 reads SNEGSKA (reference sequence). The CDR3 is made up of 14 amino acids. CDR3 region: CSATGTSGLQQQFF. The DNA for the CDR3 is TGCAGTGCCACTGGGACTAGCGGGCTCCAACAGCAGTTCTTC.

There are many counts of this clonotype. The chain couples TRBV12-3 or TRBV12-4 to TRBJ1-5, with a tentative D call TRBD1 (6 bases). This CDR3 has 16 amino acids. V was clipped by 7 bases and J by 6 bases, with 22 bases between them. CDR3 DNA: TGTGCCAGCACCCTAAACTGGGCAGGGGCAAGTCAGCCCCAGCATTTT. Its translation is CASTLNWAGASQPQHF.

This clonotype was detected a few times. The chain has TRBV12-3 or TRBV12-4 and TRBJ2-1; 10 positions agree with TRBD1. CDR3 length: 14 residues. V dropped 6 bases and J dropped 6; count of bases not matched to a gene: 5. CDR3 amino acids: CASRGTGVGNEQFF. CDR3 coding DNA: TGTGCCAGCAGGGGGACAGGGGTGGGCAATGAGCAGTTCTTC.

This clonotype was picked up many times. The J gene is TRBJ2-5, the V gene TRBV12-3 or TRBV12-4; D is unresolved. CDR3 length equals 14 residues. V dropped 5 bases and J dropped 0 bases, with 10 bases sitting between them. CDR3 in DNA: TGTGCCAGCAGTCTAAGGACCAACCAAGAGACCCAGTACTTC. Its translation: CASSLRTNQETQYF.

This clonotype turned up a few times. V and J are TRBV2 and TRBJ2-7; possibly TRBD2 for D (5 bases). Germline V CDR1 and CDR2: SNHLY, FYNNEI. The CDR3 extends over 15 amino acids. Between the trimmed V and J ends, which lost 7 bases and 0 bases, there was a span of 16 bases. The DNA of the CDR3 is TGTGCCAGCAAAGAGGTCCGGGGTCCCTCCTACGAGCAGTACTTC. Translating it yields CASKEVRGPSYEQYF.

This clonotype was observed at least ten times. The V call is TRBV6-6, the J call TRBJ2-5; perhaps D is TRBD1 or TRBD2 (6 bases each). This CDR3 has 12 amino acids. Germline loops: CDR1 MNHNY, CDR2 SVGAGI (reference sequence). The V end lost 9 bases, the J end lost 5 bases, and 13 bases lay between the germline ends. The CDR3 region is CASGRGGETQYF. The CDR3 DNA follows: TGTGCCAGTGGAAGAGGGGGGGAGACCCAGTACTTC.

This chain uses TRBV3-1 with TRBJ2-7; TRBD2 might be the D (6 bases). This CDR3 region has 15 residues. Germline CDR1 reads LGHDT; CDR2 reads YNNKEL (reference sequence). V lost 0 bases and J 2 bases, leaving 11 bases between the germline ends. This chain's CDR3 is CASSQEAGLTYEQYF. In DNA, the CDR3 is TGTGCCAGCAGCCAAGAAGCGGGTTTAACCTACGAGCAGTACTTC.

This clonotype was counted only a few times. The V and J genes are TRBV5-4 and TRBJ2-5, with 7 positions matching TRBD1. V was pared by 4 bases and J by 2 bases, with 11 bases of the junction left unmatched. This CDR3 region has 16 residues. Germline V gene lookup returns CDR1 SGHNT and CDR2 YYREEE (reference sequence). CDR3 nucleotides: TGTGCCAGCAGCCCTATTTTAAGACAGGGTCAAGAGACCCAGTACTTC. Its translation is CASSPILRQGQETQYF.

The chain carries TRBV7-9 and TRBJ2-6; TRBD1 might be the D (6 bases). Trimming removed 5 bases at V and 1 base at J, with 12 bases between. Germline loops: CDR1 SEHNR, CDR2 FQNEAQ (reference sequence). This CDR3 has 16 amino acids. As DNA, the CDR3 is TGTGCCAGCAGCCGGGACACTCGTTCTGGGGCCAACGTCCTGACTTTC. Amino acids: CASSRDTRSGANVLTF.

This clonotype was observed a handful of times. This chain joins TRBV12-3 or TRBV12-4 and TRBJ1-1; D is ambiguous. V shed 6 bases and J shed 10 bases, with 12 bases lying between them. CDR3 length: 11 amino acids. The CDR3, as DNA: TGTGCCAGCAGCGACACACTGGCAGCTTTCTTT. Protein: CASSDTLAAFF.

This clonotype was observed a few times. The gene calls are TRBV6-2 or TRBV6-3 and TRBJ2-7, with D perhaps matching TRBD2 (5 bases). Trimming took 1 base from V and 6 from J, leaving 16 bases between them. There are 15 residues in the CDR3. In germline, CDR1 is MNHEY, CDR2 SVGEGT. The CDR3 sequence: CASSYYGRKEGEQYF. CDR3 nucleotide sequence: TGTGCCAGCAGTTACTATGGGAGAAAGGAAGGCGAGCAGTACTTC.

This chain uses TRBV7-7 with TRBJ2-2; D is undetermined. This CDR3 region has 15 residues. Germline CDR1 SSHAT, CDR2 FNYEAQ (reference sequence). V lost 6 bases and J 6 bases, leaving 17 bases between the germline ends. The DNA of the CDR3 is TGTGCCAGCAGTCCAGTCGTTACCGGCGCCGGGGAGCTGTTTTTT. It translates to CASSPVVTGAGELFF.

The J gene is TRBJ2-2, the V gene TRBV6-1; tentatively, D is TRBD1 (6 bases). The CDR3 has 15 residues. The germline V gene encodes CDR1 MNHNS and CDR2 SASEGT. Trimming pared 7 bases from V and 0 bases from J, leaving 12 bases between. The CDR3 DNA reads TGTGCCAGCACCCCGCGGACAGCGAACACCGGGGAGCTGTTTTTT. Its protein is CASTPRTANTGELFF.